This T cell receptor beta chain was found in a study of blood T cell repertoires in COVID-19. Study background: Sources were T cells, B-cell-depleted T cells, or PBMCs; the material itself was cDNA or gDNA.

This clone is a singleton in its sample. As processed by the authors: Amplified reference gene primers provided the basis for estimating nucleated cell counts. The table came from immunoSEQ multiplex PCR; TCRdb's copy has only in-frame clones and leaves some out. V and J calls and clone size follow that table, whereas D and trimming were derived from the DNA. Of some 140,000 clones listed, more than 75% were seen once; the top ten hold about 2.5%. V was cut by 7 bases and J by 3 bases, with 9 bases left in between. This CDR3 comprises 12 residues. Germline-derived CDR1 and CDR2 are ENHRY and SYGVKD. Material: peripheral blood. The chain is built from TRBV10-3 and TRBJ1-2; D might be TRBD1 (6 bases). The receptor was derived from a man over 45 with active COVID-19. Written as DNA, the CDR3 is TGTGCCATCAAGGCAGGGGACTATGGCTACACCTTC. Its protein is CAIKAGDYGYTF.